This T cell receptor beta chain was captured by sequencing in a study of response to subunit inactivated influenza vaccine. Study findings and constraints: The authors proposed limited new T cell recruitment per seasonal influenza vaccination.

TCRdb reanalysed the RT-PCR reads using MiXCR and keeps one entry per CDR3 protein. The sample contains 530,000 or so distinct CDR3 sequences, approximately 15% of which appear only once. This clonotype turned up a few times. Its specificity is not known. This CDR3 contains 14 residues. The germline V and J ends were trimmed by 6 bases and 9 bases, with 18 bases remaining between them. Germline CDR1 and CDR2: SNHLY and FYNNEI. The sequence derives from a man aged 50-60 years who received an inactivated influenza vaccine. The V gene is TRBV2, the J gene TRBJ2-4; D perhaps matches TRBD1 (7 bases). The material sequenced was PBMCs from blood, taken about 12 days after vaccination. CDR3 in amino acids: CASRMGQTRVIQYF. CDR3 nucleotide sequence: TGTGCCAGCAGGATGGGACAGACTAGGGTCATTCAGTACTTC.